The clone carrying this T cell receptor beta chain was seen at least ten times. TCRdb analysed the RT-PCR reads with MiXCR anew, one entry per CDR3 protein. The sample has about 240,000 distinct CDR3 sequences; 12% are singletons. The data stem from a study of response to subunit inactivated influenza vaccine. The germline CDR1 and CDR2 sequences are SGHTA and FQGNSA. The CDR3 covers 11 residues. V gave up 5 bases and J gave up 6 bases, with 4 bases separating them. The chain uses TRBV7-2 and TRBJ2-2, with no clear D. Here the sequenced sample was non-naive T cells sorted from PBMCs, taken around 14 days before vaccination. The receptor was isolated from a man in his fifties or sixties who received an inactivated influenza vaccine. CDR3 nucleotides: TGTGCCAGCAGCCCAGCCGGGGAGCTGTTTTTT. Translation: CASSPAGELFF.